This T cell receptor beta chain was profiled in a study of blood T cell repertoires in COVID-19 (dated by TCRdb to 2019 to 2021). A note on the overall study: The collaborator samples originated in the United States, Italy and Spain and spanned the acute and convalescent phases of COVID-19. The repertoires were made available in a free public database intended to serve as a resource for research on the immune response to SARS-CoV-2. The samples were drawn from two sources: the first 160 participants of the ongoing ImmuneRACE study, and over 1,000 subjects contributed by 6 global collaborators. The prospective study material was composed of cDNA or gDNA derived from T cells, B-cell-depleted T cells, or PBMCs. The sample metadata nearly always contained a de-identified subject ID, COVID-19 status, age in years and sex. Subjects who had been exposed to COVID-19, were actively infected with it, or had recovered from it provided the deeply sampled blood TCRbeta repertoires that made up the dataset. Where available, HLA class I and class II types were obtained from metadata supplied by the sample provider rather than from assay-based typing. Overall study outcomes, separate from this receptor: The amount of clinical and demographic metadata varied by source and participant and was provided uncurated.

Germline trimming: 2 bases from V, 7 bases from J; junction bases outside gene matches: 10. Looking up the germline V gene yields CDR1 MDHEN and CDR2 SYDVKM. From the cysteine up to the phenylalanine, the CDR3 has a length of 15 residues. Left in the record is the CDR3 DNA by itself, 45 bases read in frame from the first base. Comments on this clone: Its specific antigen is unknown. Base qualities are not provided; no much larger clone lies one nucleotide away.

Collaborating institutions collected whole blood in K2EDTA tubes following their own protocols. For TCRbeta analysis, collaborators shipped samples in one of three forms: frozen whole blood, isolated PBMCs, or DNA extracted from either of those sample types. TCRbeta CDR3 regions were amplified from genomic DNA using the immunoSEQ Assay, a bias-controlled multiplex PCR. In the original analysis: Within the assay, amplification of reference gene primers was used to estimate how many nucleated cells each sample contained. To quantify the absolute abundance of each unique TCRbeta CDR3 rearrangement, sequence reads were collapsed and filtered. For each sample, productive Simpson clonality was calculated as the square root of Simpson's diversity index across productive rearrangements. TCRdb stores this immuneACCESS table with in-frame sequences only. Part of the clones is absent; in the studies checked, under half of the shortfall reflects unresolved V genes, and no reason is known for the rest. The V and J calls and clone size were taken over from that table, and D and trimming were inferred from the DNA. The sample profile shows 40,000 or so clones; about four fifths of them were found once. The leading ten clones occupy around 25% of the sample.

The receptor comes from a man between 65 and 85 years old with acute or convalescent COVID-19. The material sequenced was peripheral blood. The V gene is TRBV28 and the J gene is TRBJ1-2; the junction holds 7 bases that match TRBD1. For the CDR3, the sequence is CASSLMRGRSGGYTF. The nucleotide sequence is given as TGTGCCAGCAGTTTAATGAGGGGGCGCAGTGGTGGCTACACCTTC.